The present TCR beta chain was sequenced within a study of T cell changes during pregnancy in multiple sclerosis. Using immunoSEQ multiplex PCR, the repertoire was profiled, and TCRdb retains in-frame clones only, with some absent. This table has some 23,000 clones, about 88% appearing once. This clone was counted only a few times. Trimming left V 4 bases short and J 5 bases short, with 10 bases between. The CDR3 runs 13 residues. Germline loops: CDR1 SGHRS, CDR2 YFSETQ. This material consisted of CD4+ T cells from peripheral blood mononuclear cells, taken in the first trimester of pregnancy. The source of this sequence is a female donor in good health, enrolled as a control in a pregnancy study. This chain joins TRBV5-1 and TRBJ2-1; possibly TRBD2 for D (6 bases). The CDR3 spells CASSMGGNNEQFF. The CDR3 DNA is TGCGCCAGCAGCATGGGAGGAAACAATGAGCAGTTCTTC.